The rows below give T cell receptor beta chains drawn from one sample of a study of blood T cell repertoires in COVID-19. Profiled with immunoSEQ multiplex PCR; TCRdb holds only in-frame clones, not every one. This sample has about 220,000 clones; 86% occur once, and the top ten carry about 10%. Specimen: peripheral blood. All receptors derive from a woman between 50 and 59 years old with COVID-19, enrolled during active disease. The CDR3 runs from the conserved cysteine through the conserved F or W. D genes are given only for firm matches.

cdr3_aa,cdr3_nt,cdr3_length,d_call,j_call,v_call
CASSEAGTDNEKLFF,TGTGCCAGCAGTGAAGCCGGGACAGATAATGAAAAACTGTTTTTT,15,TRBD1,TRBJ1-4,TRBV2
CASSPGTASANYGYTF,TGTGCCAGCAGCCCTGGGACAGCATCAGCTAACTATGGCTACACCTTC,16,TRBD1,TRBJ1-2,TRBV5-6
CASSPNKGLFQETQYF,TGTGCCAGCAGCCCCAATAAAGGACTGTTCCAAGAGACCCAGTACTTC,16,-,TRBJ2-5,TRBV28
CASQKQGGNTEAFF,TGTGCCAGCCAAAAACAGGGGGGAAACACTGAAGCTTTCTTT,14,TRBD1,TRBJ1-1,TRBV27
CASSPQRGERRTDTQYF,TGTGCCAGCAGCCCACAGCGGGGGGAGCGACGCACAGATACGCAGTATTTT,17,TRBD2,TRBJ2-3,TRBV7-9
CASSGTGNLGGANVLTF,TGTGCCAGCAGCGGGACAGGGAACTTGGGGGGGGCCAACGTCCTGACTTTC,17,TRBD1,TRBJ2-6,TRBV5-4
CASSLQGEPQHF,TGTGCCAGCAGTTTACAAGGGGAGCCCCAGCATTTT,12,-,TRBJ1-5,TRBV12-3/TRBV12-4
CASSLEVAGGADTQYF,TGCGCCAGCAGCTTGGAGGTAGCGGGGGGCGCAGATACGCAGTATTTT,16,TRBD2,TRBJ2-3,TRBV5-1
CASSEGLYNEQFF,TGTGCCAGCAGCGAAGGACTGTACAATGAGCAGTTCTTC,13,-,TRBJ2-1,TRBV7-9
CASGQSQETQYF,TGTGCCAGTGGACAGTCACAAGAGACCCAGTACTTC,12,-,TRBJ2-5,TRBV2
CAIRGGAPNYGYTF,TGTGCCATCCGGGGGGGCGCACCTAACTATGGCTACACCTTC,14,-,TRBJ1-2,TRBV6-5
CASSLVGTEAFF,TGCGCCAGCAGCTTGGTCGGCACTGAAGCTTTCTTT,12,-,TRBJ1-1,TRBV5-1
CASSFKGGSYGYTF,TGTGCCAGCAGCTTTAAAGGGGGATCCTATGGCTACACCTTC,14,-,TRBJ1-2,TRBV7-2
CASSPNRALITGELFF,TGTGCCAGCAGTCCTAACAGGGCCCTTATCACCGGGGAGCTGTTTTTT,16,-,TRBJ2-2,TRBV25-1
CASSHRGAHGLGETQYF,TGTGCCAGTAGTCACCGGGGGGCTCACGGACTGGGGGAGACCCAGTACTTC,17,-,TRBJ2-5,TRBV19
CASGRRETGYTF,TGTGCCAGCGGTAGGAGGGAAACTGGCTACACCTTC,12,-,TRBJ1-2,TRBV5-6
CASHSQLNTEAFF,TGTGCCAGCCATTCCCAGTTAAACACTGAAGCTTTCTTT,13,-,TRBJ1-1,TRBV27
CASSVELRTGELFF,TGTGCCAGCAGCGTAGAGCTGCGCACCGGGGAGCTGTTTTTT,14,-,TRBJ2-2,TRBV9
CASSPSAVSYGYTF,TGCGCCAGCAGCCCCTCCGCAGTATCCTATGGCTACACCTTC,14,-,TRBJ1-2,TRBV5-1